The rows below give T cell receptor beta chains drawn from one sample of a study of T cells after yellow fever vaccination. One entry per CDR3 protein, called by TCRdb with MiXCR from the 5' RACE reads. This table holds 150,000 to 200,000 distinct CDR3 sequences, roughly 9.6% found once. Here the sequenced sample was CD8+ T cells sorted from PBMCs, taken 15 days after the yellow fever booster vaccination. These receptors came from a man between 18 and 29 years old who received the YFV17D yellow fever vaccine. Each CDR3 is given with its conserved first and last residue. Each record gives: J gene, D gene, clone size, V gene, CDR3 DNA, CDR3 protein. The D gene is left open where the match is weak. Size tells how often a clone was seen (once, few, many) or the class of an expanded clone, and some rows leave it out.

TRBJ1-2,-,-,TRBV4-2,TGTGCCAGCAGCCAAGGCAGGATAGGGCTGTACACCTTC,CASSQGRIGLYTF
TRBJ1-1,-,few,TRBV25-1,TGTGCCAGCAAGGGAAGGGGGAACACTGAAGCTTTCTTT,CASKGRGNTEAFF
TRBJ2-3,-,few,TRBV7-6,TGTGCCAGCAGCATAACCGGGCTTCCGCTGGATACGCAGTATTTT,CASSITGLPLDTQYF
TRBJ1-6,-,few,TRBV6-2/TRBV6-3,TGTGCCAGCAGTTATTCGGGGCCGGGGGCCCTCCACTTT,CASSYSGPGALHF
TRBJ2-5,-,-,TRBV27,TGTGCCAGCAGTTTATTAGGCGGGACCCAAGAGACCCAGTACTTC,CASSLLGGTQETQYF
TRBJ2-2,-,few,TRBV7-8,TGTGCCAGCAGCTTAGCGGGAGGGGGCTCCGGGGAGCTGTTTTTT,CASSLAGGGSGELFF
TRBJ2-2,-,-,TRBV4-1,TGCGCCAGCAGCCAAGATCAGCGACTGACTAACACCGGGGAGCTGTTTTTT,CASSQDQRLTNTGELFF
TRBJ2-2,TRBD2,-,TRBV2,TGTGCCAGCAGTGGCTCACCATGGGAGGGAACCGGGGAGCTGTTTTTT,CASSGSPWEGTGELFF
TRBJ2-2,-,many,TRBV6-2/TRBV6-3,TGTGCCAGCAGTTACTCGATCTTCTTTGAGCTGTTTTTT,CASSYSIFFELFF
TRBJ2-2,-,-,TRBV12-3/TRBV12-4,TGTGCCAGCAGAGAAGACCCCGGAGAGGGCTCCGGGGAGCTGTTTTTT,CASREDPGEGSGELFF
TRBJ2-5,-,-,TRBV11-2,TGTGCCAGCAGCTTAGCTGGGCGGGCGGAGGAGACCCAGTACTTC,CASSLAGRAEETQYF
TRBJ1-3,TRBD1,few,TRBV20-1,TGCAGTGCTACGACAGGGTCTGGAAACACCATATATTTT,CSATTGSGNTIYF
TRBJ1-6,-,-,TRBV4-1,TGCGCCAGCAGCCCCGGACCTGGGGGTCCACCCCTCCACTTT,CASSPGPGGPPLHF
TRBJ1-6,-,-,TRBV7-8,TGTGCCAGCAGCGCAAAGGACAGACGAAATTCACCCCTCCACTTT,CASSAKDRRNSPLHF
TRBJ2-1,-,-,TRBV10-3,TGTGCCATCAGTGGTGGAGGTTTCAGCTCCTACAATGAGCAGTTCTTC,CAISGGGFSSYNEQFF
TRBJ1-1,-,-,TRBV11-2,TGTGCCAGCAGCTTCCAGGGAGCCACTGAAGCTTTCTTT,CASSFQGATEAFF
TRBJ2-5,-,-,TRBV27,TGTGCCAGCAGTTTAGGACTCGGGGGCCACCAAGAGACCCAGTACTTC,CASSLGLGGHQETQYF
TRBJ2-5,-,-,TRBV12-3/TRBV12-4,TGTGCCAGTGTCTCTCCCAGGGGTCCAGAGACCCAGTACTTC,CASVSPRGPETQYF
TRBJ1-2,TRBD1,-,TRBV20-1,TGCAGTGCAGATACAGGGGTGGGTGGCTACACCTTC,CSADTGVGGYTF
TRBJ1-5,-,many,TRBV2,TGTGCCAGCAGTTGGACAGCTAATCAGCCCCAGCATTTT,CASSWTANQPQHF
TRBJ2-1,TRBD2,-,TRBV7-3,TGTGCCAGCAGTCCCAGCGGGGGGGCCCTCAATGAGCAGTTCTTC,CASSPSGGALNEQFF
TRBJ2-1,-,many,TRBV4-2,TGTGCCAGCAGCCAAGAATACGGGGGGCCAAACGAGCAGTTCTTC,CASSQEYGGPNEQFF
TRBJ1-5,-,many,TRBV4-1,TGCGCCAGCAGCCGGCGGTGGGTGAGCAATCAGCCCCAGCATTTT,CASSRRWVSNQPQHF
TRBJ1-5,-,-,TRBV3-1,TGTGCCAGCATCGACCATTTCCGGGTTAATCAGCCCCAGCATTTT,CASIDHFRVNQPQHF
TRBJ1-2,TRBD1,-,TRBV9,TGTGCCAGCAGCACGACAGGGGGCACTAACTATGGCTACACCTTC,CASSTTGGTNYGYTF
TRBJ1-1,-,-,TRBV7-9,TGTGCCAGCAGCTTAGACGTATTAGGGGCTTTCTTT,CASSLDVLGAFF
TRBJ2-5,-,few,TRBV6-5,TGTGCCAGCAGTTACTCGGAAGGATCTCGGGCCCAGTACTTC,CASSYSEGSRAQYF
TRBJ2-1,-,-,TRBV9,TGTGCCAGCAGCGAGGGTAGTGGGGCCAAGTTCTTC,CASSEGSGAKFF
TRBJ2-7,TRBD1,few,TRBV3-1,TGTGCCAGCAGTGGGACAGGGTCCTCCTACGAGCAGTACTTC,CASSGTGSSYEQYF